This TCR beta chain derives from a study of T cell responses to AZD1222 COVID-19 vaccine. This clone was seen a single time. What it binds is unknown. Assay used: immunoSEQ multiplex PCR; TCRdb lists only in-frame clones, some missing. The sample consists of roughly 180,000 clones, 80% to 95% of them appearing once. The V end was cut by 2 bases, the J end by 7 bases, with 12 bases between. Germline V gives CDR1 SNHLY, CDR2 FYNNEI. This CDR3 region has 15 residues. Study results and limitations: Vaccine-related CD4 TCRs covered spike, predominating at 160-218 and 743-854. After two AZD1222 doses, spike-specific TCR breadth and depth rose versus day 0.

The sequence came from an adult who received the AZD1222 COVID-19 vaccine. This rearrangement joins TRBV2 to TRBJ1-6; D is undetermined. Specimen: peripheral blood, collected 28 days after the second AZD1222 dose. This chain's CDR3 is CASSELRQPNSPLHF. The CDR3 nucleotides read TGTGCCAGCAGTGAATTACGGCAGCCAAATTCACCCCTCCACTTT.